This TCR beta chain was found in a study of CD8+ T cells in alopecia areata. Study at large: The drug, oral tofacitinib, was given to treated patients at 5 to 10 mg twice daily. Overall study results and limits: Greater clonality was observed in lesional scalp samples, especially alopecia totalis/universalis, versus normal scalp. Clarity of TCR sharing across patients fell short of that in mice, possibly HLA-related.

Details on this clone: The target antigen is unknown.

CDR3 length: 16 amino acids. Between the trimmed V and J ends, which lost 3 bases and 2 bases, there was a span of 17 bases. The germline gives CDR1 MGHRA, CDR2 YSYEKL. Peripheral blood and lesional scalp punch biopsies were taken from alopecia areata patients. RNA, once extracted, was reverse transcribed into cDNA for use as the sequencing template. Profiling relied on immunoSEQ multiplex PCR, and the TCRdb table lists in-frame clones only, not all of them. The table includes under 70,000 clones, around 96% detected once. The chain carries TRBV4-1 and TRBJ2-7, with TRBD1 as a possible D gene (6 bases). The sequence was collected from a human donor with alopecia areata. The sample here was CD8+ T cells sorted from blood, taken at week 0. CDR3 DNA: TGCGCCAGCAGCCACCCTAGGGGGACGGTCCCCTACGAGCAGTACTTC. Translated: CASSHPRGTVPYEQYF.